This TCR beta chain comes out of a study of breast tumors, draining lymph nodes, adjacent tissues. Study-wide results and caveats: The data were judged consistent with most tumor T cells coming from lymph node and expanding in tumor.

Per the germline V gene, CDR1 is SEHNR and CDR2 is FQNEAQ (reference sequence). The CDR3 covers 14 residues. V lost 1 base and J 3 bases, leaving 7 bases between the germline ends. TCRdb re-analysed the multiplex PCR reads in MiXCR, keeping a single row per CDR3 protein. The sample records more than 14,000 distinct CDR3 sequences, 47% being singletons. As regards this clonotype: Its antigen is as yet unknown.

The J gene is TRBJ1-5, the V gene TRBV7-9; D might be TRBD1 (5 bases). The receptor's source is a female donor with breast cancer. Some clones in this sample may be carry-over from other donors' samples. The sequencing sample was made of tumor-adjacent breast tissue. The CDR3 is CASSLVGTNQPQHF. CDR3 sequence (DNA): TGTGCCAGCAGCTTAGTTGGGACCAATCAGCCCCAGCATTTT. Combining the CDR3 with reference TRBV7-9 and TRBJ1-5 gives the whole variable domain DTGVSQNPRHKITKRGQNVTFRCDPISEHNRLYWYRQTLGQGPEFLTYFQNEAQLEKSRLLSDRFSAERPKGSFSTLEIQRTEQGDSAMYLCASSLVGTNQPQHFGDGTRLSIL.